Listed below are T cell receptor beta chains from one sample, sequenced in a study of blood T cell repertoires in COVID-19. Generated by immunoSEQ multiplex PCR, the TCRdb table keeps only in-frame clones and is missing some. The data show approximately 170,000 clones, 74% seen once. The sample comprised peripheral blood. Receptors were obtained from a woman older than 75 with acute or convalescent COVID-19. CDR3s include the opening cysteine and the closing phenylalanine or tryptophan. The D gene is left open where the match is weak. The size field is filled for only some rows; it gives once, few, many or a size class.

V,D,size,J,length,CDR3,DNA
TRBV28,-,-,TRBJ1-1,15,CASSSAGAGGTEAFF,TGTGCCAGCAGTTCAGCTGGGGCGGGAGGGACTGAAGCTTTCTTT
TRBV7-9,TRBD1,few,TRBJ1-1,15,CASSLWTGANTEAFF,TGTGCCAGCAGCCTTTGGACAGGGGCAAACACTGAAGCTTTCTTT
TRBV18,-,-,TRBJ2-3,14,CASSNPSGTDTQYF,TGTGCCAGCTCAAACCCTAGCGGCACAGATACGCAGTATTTT
TRBV28,-,-,TRBJ1-1,14,CASSFWSRNTEAFF,TGTGCCAGCAGTTTCTGGAGTAGGAACACTGAAGCTTTCTTT
TRBV25-1,-,-,TRBJ1-1,13,CASSLGVRTEAFF,TGTGCCAGCAGCCTCGGGGTGAGGACTGAAGCTTTCTTT
TRBV19,-,-,TRBJ2-2,17,CASSIRAGDANTGELFF,TGTGCCAGTAGCATAAGGGCAGGGGACGCGAACACCGGGGAGCTGTTTTTT
TRBV4-1,TRBD1,once,TRBJ2-5,14,CASSQGRGRETQYF,TGCGCCAGCAGCCAAGGCAGGGGGAGAGAGACCCAGTACTTC
TRBV6-5,TRBD2,-,TRBJ2-7,15,CASRYSGRSSYEQYF,TGTGCCAGCAGGTACAGCGGGAGGAGCTCCTACGAGCAGTACTTC
TRBV6-5,TRBD2,-,TRBJ2-7,15,CASSYSSLAGYEQYF,TGTGCCAGCAGTTACTCGTCACTAGCGGGCTACGAGCAGTACTTC
TRBV30,-,-,TRBJ2-7,11,CAWSPLDEQYF,TGTGCCTGGAGTCCCCTCGACGAGCAGTACTTC
TRBV29-1,TRBD2,-,TRBJ2-1,14,CSVGGTSGNNEQFF,TGCAGCGTCGGCGGGACTAGCGGAAACAATGAGCAGTTCTTC
TRBV7-9,-,-,TRBJ2-3,16,CASSLATRLAPDTQYF,TGTGCCAGCAGCTTAGCGACACGGCTAGCCCCAGATACGCAGTATTTT
TRBV6-6,TRBD2,-,TRBJ2-1,13,CASRGERGLQQFF,TGTGCCAGCAGAGGTGAGCGGGGCCTTCAGCAGTTCTTC
TRBV6-6,TRBD1,-,TRBJ2-1,15,CASSYQDRESNEQFF,TGTGCCAGCAGTTATCAGGACAGGGAATCCAATGAGCAGTTCTTC
TRBV5-1,TRBD1,-,TRBJ1-4,13,CASSGTGNEKLFF,TGCGCCAGCAGCGGGACAGGGAATGAAAAACTGTTTTTT
TRBV9,-,-,TRBJ2-3,15,CASSVEIGGTDTQYF,TGTGCCAGCAGCGTAGAAATCGGAGGGACAGATACGCAGTATTTT
TRBV5-1,TRBD1,medium-sized,TRBJ1-6,15,CASSSRTGGNSPLHF,TGCGCCAGCAGCTCACGGACAGGGGGGAATTCACCCCTCCACTTT
TRBV30,TRBD1,-,TRBJ1-4,14,CAWDIGTGGEKLFF,TGTGCCTGGGACATCGGGACAGGAGGTGAAAAACTGTTTTTT
TRBV2,-,-,TRBJ2-3,14,CASSGQFGTDTQYF,TGTGCCAGCAGTGGACAGTTCGGCACAGATACGCAGTATTTT
TRBV24-1,-,few,TRBJ2-7,13,CATSEWATSEQYF,TGTGCCACCAGTGAGTGGGCCACCTCGGAGCAGTACTTC
TRBV11-2,-,-,TRBJ2-1,15,CASSPSGTPHNEQFF,TGTGCCAGCAGCCCCTCCGGGACTCCCCACAATGAGCAGTTCTTC
TRBV5-6,-,-,TRBJ1-6,14,CASSSDTRNSPLHF,TGTGCCAGCAGCTCGGACACCCGAAATTCACCCCTCCACTTT
TRBV5-4,-,-,TRBJ2-5,13,CASSRQTQETQYF,TGTGCCAGCAGCCGACAGACCCAAGAGACCCAGTACTTC
TRBV7-2,TRBD1,-,TRBJ1-2,13,CASSPDRDYGYTF,TGTGCCAGCAGCCCGGACAGGGACTATGGCTACACCTTC
TRBV19,-,-,TRBJ2-1,15,CASSKLRDSYNEQFF,TGTGCCAGTAGTAAATTACGGGATAGCTACAATGAGCAGTTCTTC
TRBV29-1,-,once,TRBJ2-7,13,CSVDKQGSGEQYF,TGCAGCGTAGATAAACAGGGCTCCGGCGAGCAGTACTTC
TRBV5-1,TRBD1,-,TRBJ1-1,16,CASSLADRVGDTEAFF,TGCGCCAGCAGCTTGGCGGACAGGGTTGGGGACACTGAAGCTTTCTTT
TRBV7-6,-,-,TRBJ2-2,14,CASTHRGNTGELFF,TGTGCCAGCACCCACCGGGGGAACACCGGGGAGCTGTTTTTT
TRBV6-5,-,-,TRBJ2-7,14,CASSPSSLPYEQYF,TGTGCCAGCAGTCCCTCTAGTTTGCCGTACGAGCAGTACTTC
TRBV7-9,-,few,TRBJ1-6,14,CASSLAGTHSPLHF,TGTGCCAGCAGCTTAGCAGGGACTCATTCACCCCTCCACTTT
TRBV4-2,TRBD2,few,TRBJ2-7,16,CASSQDLGLAGGEQYF,TGTGCCAGCAGCCAAGATTTGGGACTAGCGGGAGGCGAGCAGTACTTC
TRBV19,TRBD2,-,TRBJ2-7,17,CASSRGLAGGLTYEQYF,TGTGCCAGTAGTAGGGGACTAGCGGGAGGACTAACCTACGAGCAGTACTTC
TRBV6-5,-,-,TRBJ2-2,15,CASSRQQTNTGELFF,TGTGCCAGCAGCAGACAGCAGACGAACACCGGGGAGCTGTTTTTT
TRBV10-3,TRBD1,-,TRBJ1-4,17,CAISERGQGTDNEKLFF,TGTGCCATCAGTGAGAGGGGACAGGGGACCGATAATGAAAAACTGTTTTTT
TRBV27,TRBD1,-,TRBJ1-2,14,CASRPGQVNYGYTF,TGTGCCAGCAGGCCGGGACAGGTTAACTATGGCTACACCTTC
TRBV10-1,TRBD2,-,TRBJ2-1,16,CAIPWSSGTSYNEQFF,TGCGCCATCCCATGGTCCAGCGGGACTTCCTACAATGAGCAGTTCTTC